The source of this T cell receptor beta chain is a study of T cells after yellow fever vaccination (dated by TCRdb to about 2019). A note on the overall study: Libraries from fractions with low cell numbers were prepared with the SMART-Seq v4 Ultra Low Input RNA kit. Two healthy male donors, one aged 18 to 30 and one aged 30 to 40 years, made up the cohort. Blood samples were taken at several timepoints before and after primary and secondary immunization, and bulk PBMC replicates and cell subsets were isolated. Bulk TCR alpha and beta repertoires were sequenced longitudinally to track T-cell clones before and after primary and booster YFV17D yellow fever vaccination.

General conclusions and limits of the study: A small fraction of clonotypes appeared in both the CD4 and CD8 compartments, likely as a result of convergent recombination. Computational filtering was required because FACS-sorted repertoires could contain abundant contaminating clonotypes from the bulk population. Because only a couple of donors were included in the study, the extent to which the findings can be generalized is limited. The secondary T-cell response was weaker than the primary response but faster, peaking on day 5 instead of day 15. After the booster, most of the clones that had expanded following primary vaccination were detected again (roughly 97% of CD4 and around 88% of CD8), which suggests that memory was broadly maintained.

TCR cDNA was synthesized by 5'RACE template switching, through which a universal primer site and unique molecular identifiers were introduced. Priming of cDNA synthesis was performed from both the TCR alpha and TCR beta constant segments. Library amplification involved two PCR steps, and the second step added sample barcodes and sequencing adapters. Sequencing of libraries was done on Illumina HiSeq 2500 (2x100 bp) or NovaSeq (2x150 bp). As for the original processing: Reads were demultiplexed and collapsed into UMI consensus sequences with MIGEC, and V(D)J alignment was performed with MiXCR. Clonotypes responding to the vaccine were identified with edgeR on replicate PBMC samples, with the criteria of FDR below 0.01 and a log2 fold change above 5 up to day 15. Each bulk clonotype was labeled CD4 or CD8 based on which sequenced repertoire, CD4 or CD8, contained the clonotype at higher abundance. TCRdb's own reprocessing of the public reads used fastp at Q25 and MiXCR and kept productive beta chains. Duplicate CDR3 protein sequences are folded into a single record with the most common DNA and genes. The V and J calls follow TCRdb's processing rather than the paper's. The sample table shows roughly 500,000 distinct CDR3 sequences, and 15% to 20% are seen once. In total, the top ten clones hold roughly an eighth of the sample.

The sample holds a few counts of this clonotype. What this receptor recognizes is not known. Base quality data are lacking; no much larger clone is found one base away. The germline V gene sets CDR1 to SGHTS and CDR2 to YDEGEE. The V and J ends are trimmed by 4 bases and 5 bases, leaving 16 bases between them. The CDR3 runs 15 residues from the cysteine to the phenylalanine. This entry keeps only the CDR3 DNA: 45 bases, framed from base 1. What this sample's treatment or condition label stands for: live attenuated yellow fever vaccine strain. Two biological replicates of bulk PBMCs were collected at each blood-draw timepoint. A standard Ficoll-Paque protocol was used to isolate PBMCs from peripheral blood. RNA was extracted with TriZol from bulk PBMCs, CD4 and CD8 fractions, and dextramer-positive and dextramer-negative fractions.

The specimen comprised PBMCs, sampled 15 days after the yellow fever booster vaccination. The clonotype was recovered from a man younger than 45 who received the YFV17D yellow fever vaccine. The chain was built from TRBV5-8 and TRBJ2-1, with TRBD2 perhaps the D gene, on 8 matching bases. The DNA is TGTGCCAGCAGCAGGGGGCTAGCGGGCCACAATGAGCAGTTCTTC. Translated, this gives CASSRGLAGHNEQFF.